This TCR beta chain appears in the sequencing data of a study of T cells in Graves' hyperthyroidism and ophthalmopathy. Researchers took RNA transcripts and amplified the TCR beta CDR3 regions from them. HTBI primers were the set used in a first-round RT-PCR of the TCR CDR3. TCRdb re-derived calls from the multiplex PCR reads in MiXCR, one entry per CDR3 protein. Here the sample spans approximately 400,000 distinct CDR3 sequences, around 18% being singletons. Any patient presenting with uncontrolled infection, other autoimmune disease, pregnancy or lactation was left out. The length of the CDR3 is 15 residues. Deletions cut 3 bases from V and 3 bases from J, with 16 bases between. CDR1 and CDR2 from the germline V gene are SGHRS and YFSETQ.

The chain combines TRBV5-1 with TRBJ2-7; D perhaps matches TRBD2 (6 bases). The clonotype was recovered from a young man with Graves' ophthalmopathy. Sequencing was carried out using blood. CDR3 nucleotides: TGCGCCAGCAGCTCCCGGGACGGGGGTTTCTACGAGCAGTACTTC. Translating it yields CASSSRDGGFYEQYF.